The 20 T cell receptor beta chains below were found in one sample sequenced in a study of blood T cell repertoires in COVID-19. Clones were sequenced by immunoSEQ multiplex PCR, and TCRdb holds only the in-frame ones, with some missing. The sample holds around 120,000 clones, approximately 82% seen once. The sample consisted of peripheral blood. All receptors come from a man in his 70s with active or convalescent COVID-19.

The genes are TRBV18 and TRBJ1-1; a possible D gene is TRBD1 (6 bases). V was trimmed by 2 bases and J by 11 bases, leaving 21 bases between them. CDR3 length: 15 amino acids. The germline gives CDR1 KGHSH, CDR2 LQKENI. Here the CDR3 reads CASSPSGAAVPVAFF. The CDR3 bases are TGTGCCAGCTCACCATCAGGGGCGGCGGTTCCGGTCGCTTTCTTT.

The chain carries TRBV3-1 (or the pseudogene TRBV3-2) and TRBJ1-2, with TRBD1 identical over 12 bases. Germline assignment: CDR1 LGHDT and CDR2 YNNKEL (reference sequence). The CDR3 runs 19 residues. Losses at the gene ends were 0 bases for V and 0 bases for J; bases not matched to a gene: 8. The CDR3 DNA is TGTGCCAGCAGCCAAGAGGGAGGGACAGGGGGCAGGACTAACTATGGCTACACCTTC. It yields the protein CASSQEGGTGGRTNYGYTF.

The chain has TRBV18 and TRBJ1-2; 8 nucleotides line up with TRBD1. Germline trimming cut 7 bases from V and 8 bases from J; bases unmatched to any gene: 24. The V gene's germline CDR1 is KGHSH and CDR2 LQKENI. The CDR3 consists of 18 residues. The CDR3 reads CASLPIPGQELTGWGYTF. CDR3 bases: TGTGCCAGCTTACCCATCCCGGGACAGGAACTTACAGGATGGGGCTACACCTTC.

The chain employs TRBV4-1 and TRBJ2-1; TRBD2 agrees at 13 bases. This CDR3 has 17 amino acids. CDR1 is MGHRA, CDR2 YSYEKL, per germline. With V trimmed by 2 bases and J by 7 bases, 8 bases remained unmatched. In nucleotides, the CDR3 is TGCGCCAGCAGCCAAATGCCCGGACTAGCGGGAGAGAATGAGCAGTTCTTC. Translation gives CASSQMPGLAGENEQFF.

The CDR3 nucleotides read TGCGCCAGCAGCCAAGACAGGGGCTTCGGAGGCTACACCTTC. It encodes CASSQDRGFGGYTF. The genes are TRBV4-3 and TRBJ1-2, with a weak D call TRBD1 (6 bases). The V gene's germline CDR1 is LGHNA and CDR2 YSLEER. The CDR3 is made up of 14 amino acids. Trimming pared 0 bases from V and 8 bases from J, leaving 13 bases between.

This sequence joins TRBV28 and TRBJ2-2; 9 bases line up with TRBD1. Germline trimming cut 1 base from V and 5 bases from J; bases unmatched to any gene: 5. This CDR3 region has 16 residues. The germline CDR1 and CDR2 sequences are MDHEN and SYDVKM. CDR3 sequence: CASSLLGTGFTGELFF. Here the CDR3 DNA reads TGTGCCAGCAGTTTATTGGGGACAGGGTTTACCGGGGAGCTGTTTTTT.

This chain joins TRBV2 and TRBJ1-5, with TRBD1 matching 7 bases. Losses at the gene ends were 6 bases for V and 8 bases for J; bases not matched to a gene: 10. The length of the CDR3 is 14 residues. Germline CDR1 and CDR2: SNHLY and FYNNEI. Here the CDR3 reads CASSYRGWGEPQHF. CDR3 sequence (DNA): TGTGCCAGCAGCTACAGGGGTTGGGGGGAGCCCCAGCATTTT.

This clone was observed once. The chain has TRBV29-1 and TRBJ1-2; D is possibly TRBD1 (5 bases). This CDR3 contains 11 residues. Germline CDR1 reads SQVTM; CDR2 reads ANQGSEA. The V end was cut by 7 bases, the J end by 4 bases, with 10 bases between. This chain's CDR3 is CSAFDSYGYTF. CDR3 sequence (DNA): TGCAGCGCCTTCGACAGCTATGGCTACACCTTC.

The V gene is TRBV19, the J gene TRBJ1-4, with 7 bases fitting TRBD1. The CDR3 has 16 amino acids. Germline assignment: CDR1 LNHDA and CDR2 SQIVND (reference sequence). V shed 7 bases and J 0 bases; nucleotides not matched to a gene: 8. The CDR3 reads CASTAGTDATNEKLFF. CDR3 DNA sequence: TGTGCCAGTACCGCCGGGACAGACGCAACTAATGAAAAACTGTTTTTT.

This sequence joins TRBV6-6 and TRBJ1-1, with D possibly TRBD1 on 5 matching bases. The ends were cut back, 8 bases at V and 4 bases at J, with 11 bases in the middle. The CDR3 runs 12 residues. CDR1 MNHNY and CDR2 SVGAGI come from the germline V gene (reference sequence). The CDR3 protein is CASEGAGTEAFF. In DNA, the CDR3 is TGTGCCAGCGAAGGGGCTGGCACTGAAGCTTTCTTT.

The chain employs TRBV12-3 or TRBV12-4 and TRBJ2-1; D uncertain. This CDR3 region has 12 residues. Trimming removed 6 bases from V and 12 bases from J, with 15 bases in between. CDR3: CASSFDQTGQFF. Here the CDR3 DNA reads TGTGCCAGCAGCTTCGACCAAACGGGGCAGTTCTTC.

This clone was seen only once. The gene calls are TRBV7-9 and TRBJ2-7; a possible D gene is TRBD2 (5 bases). Germline V gene sequence: CDR1 SEHNR, CDR2 FQNEAQ (reference sequence). The CDR3 is 15 residues long. The germline V and J ends were trimmed by 0 bases and 6 bases, with 15 bases remaining between them. DNA for the CDR3: TGTGCCAGCAGCTTAGCCTTGGTTAGGACTGCCGAGCAGTACTTC. Its translation is CASSLALVRTAEQYF.

V is TRBV28 and J is TRBJ2-7; D possibly corresponds to TRBD2 (6 bases). Germline V gene data show CDR1 as MDHEN and CDR2 as SYDVKM. The CDR3 covers 12 residues. Trimming removed 4 bases from V and 6 bases from J, with 10 bases in between. CDR3 nucleotides: TGTGCCAGCAGTTCCGGGACTCGCGAGCAGTACTTC. Its protein product is CASSSGTREQYF.

V gene TRBV5-4 combines with J gene TRBJ2-1; TRBD1 is a possible D gene (5 bases). Per the germline V gene, CDR1 is SGHNT and CDR2 is YYREEE (reference sequence). V lost 4 bases and J 6 bases, leaving 8 bases between the germline ends. The CDR3 loop spans 12 amino acids. CDR3 nucleotide sequence: TGTGCCAGCAGCACAGACAGCAATGAGCAGTTCTTC. Encoded protein: CASSTDSNEQFF.

This chain uses TRBV5-6 with TRBJ1-4; a weak D match, TRBD1 (5 bases). Germline loops: CDR1 SGHDT, CDR2 YYEEEE. The CDR3 spans 16 residues. V lost 4 bases to trimming and J lost 2 bases, with 15 bases between them. The CDR3 bases are TGTGCCAGCAGCGTTCGCAGGGATGCGACTAATGAAAAACTGTTTTTT. Translated, it gives CASSVRRDATNEKLFF. Using reference TRBV5-6 and TRBJ1-4 for the parts outside the CDR3, the full variable domain is DAGVTQSPTHLIKTRGQQVTLRCSPKSGHDTVSWYQQALGQGPQFIFQYYEEEERQRGNFPDRFSGHQFPNYSSELNVNALLLGDSALYLCASSVRRDATNEKLFFGSGTQLSVL.

This sequence joins TRBV6-6 and TRBJ1-5; 8 nucleotides agree with TRBD1. V dropped 7 bases and J dropped 2; count of bases not matched to a gene: 10. There are 16 residues in the CDR3. Germline V CDR1 and CDR2: MNHNY, SVGAGI (reference sequence). The CDR3 DNA is TGTGCCAGCAATCCCTCAGGGGGCGCAGGCAATCAGCCCCAGCATTTT. Its translation: CASNPSGGAGNQPQHF.

V and J are TRBV3-1 (or the pseudogene TRBV3-2) and TRBJ1-4; D unclear. The CDR3 is 17 amino acids. Between the trimmed V and J ends, which lost 0 bases and 8 bases, there was a span of 19 bases. Germline values: CDR1 LGHDT, CDR2 YNNKEL (reference sequence). The CDR3 loop is CASSQDLTPGSREKLFF. In nucleotides, the CDR3 is TGTGCCAGCAGCCAAGATCTAACCCCCGGGTCTAGGGAAAAACTGTTTTTT.

This clone was picked up one time. The chain links TRBV6-1 to TRBJ1-2, with D maybe TRBD1 (6 bases). The germline CDR1 and CDR2 sequences are MNHNS and SASEGT. Trimming stripped 3 bases from V and 5 bases from J, with 13 bases between. CDR3 length: 14 residues. The DNA of the CDR3 is TGTGCCAGCAGTGATTTGTGGGGGCCGTATGGCTACACCTTC. It specifies CASSDLWGPYGYTF.

The J gene is TRBJ1-1, the V gene TRBV5-6; the match to TRBD1 covers 9 bases. The CDR3 length is 14 residues. The trim removed 4 bases at V and 7 bases at J, leaving 8 bases unmatched. Germline V gene lookup returns CDR1 SGHDT and CDR2 YYEEEE. The CDR3 here is CASSLDRGVGEAFF. Here the CDR3 DNA reads TGTGCCAGCAGCCTAGACAGGGGGGTAGGTGAAGCTTTCTTT.

This clone was counted once. The chain is built from TRBV7-2 and TRBJ2-7; 13 bases line up with TRBD2. The CDR3 is made up of 16 amino acids. The germline V gene has CDR1 SGHTA and CDR2 FQGNSA. V lost 3 bases to trimming and J lost 0 bases; unmatched junction nucleotides: 2. The CDR3 protein is CASSLGTSGTSYEQYF. Written as DNA, the CDR3 is TGTGCCAGCAGCTTGGGGACTAGCGGGACCTCCTACGAGCAGTACTTC.